This entry features one T cell receptor (beta chain) sequence. Which antigen it targets is not known. Base qualities are not at hand, and no much larger clone is one base apart. Each clonotype received, on average, around 9.6x coverage in deep resolution sequencing performed on a MiSeq, where the target depth lay between 1 in 1 million and 1 in 200,000 T cells. The immunoSEQ hsTCRB Kit was used to generate TCR beta libraries. The paper's processing steps were these. The data were analyzed with ImmunoSEQ Analyzer and ImmunoSEQ Data Assistant, and V, D and J gene assignments followed IMGT definitions. Clonality, which ranges from 0 to 1, was calculated by subtracting the normalized Shannon entropy of productive rearrangement frequencies from one. Only overrepresented clonotypes making up at least 0.05% of each patient's repertoire were included in the public clonotype analysis. Repertoires from roughly 13 age-matched healthy donors in immuneACCESS were used as clonality controls. TCRdb holds this immuneACCESS table with in-frame rearrangements only. Some clones are missing; in checked studies, unresolved V genes explain under half, and the rest has no known cause. That table supplies the V and J calls and clone size; D and trimming were determined from the DNA. In all, the sample holds over 140,000 clones, and 80% of those were seen once. The ten largest clones take up around 7.6% of the sample.

This specimen belongs to a study of cytotoxic CD8 clonotypes in ibrutinib-treated CLL (dated by TCRdb to about 2021). Regarding the research as a whole: The cohort included about 15 treatment-naive and fewer than 12 relapsed/refractory patients; 17 to 18 were IGHV unmutated. Responses were partial in 25 or so patients and complete in 2; after median approximately 69 months follow-up, around 15 stayed in remission and approximately 12 progressed. Response samples were obtained after a median of about 13 months of treatment, with a range of roughly 6 to 40 months. On average, each sample yielded around 230,000 productive templates and tens of thousands of productive rearrangements. Longitudinal samples were available for about 30% of the roughly 90 trial participants. Cryopreserved peripheral blood mononuclear cells were collected at three points: before therapy, at response, and at either sustained remission or disease progression. Every sample from remission and from progressive disease was obtained while the patients were still on ibrutinib. General conclusions and limits of the study: An increase in clonality was observed at ibrutinib response, with clonality remaining stable during sustained remission and falling back toward baseline at progression. Public clonotypes were found to be uncommon and were observed to contract or remain stable during treatment; the increase in clonality was shown to reflect expansion of private clonotypes at ibrutinib response. Sustained-remission and progressing patients did not have matched sampling times, and lymph node repertoires were not examined. At baseline, clonality was higher than in age-matched healthy donors and showed a strong correlation with circulating CD8+ T-cell counts.

Approximately 2 micrograms of genomic DNA were extracted from cryopreserved PBMCs for TCR beta library preparation. High-throughput TCR beta sequencing was performed on longitudinal blood samples from CLL patients receiving ibrutinib monotherapy. The patients were enrolled in a single-center, open-label phase 2 trial of ibrutinib monotherapy. At the junction V is shortened by 4 bases and J by 4 bases, with 12 bases in between. Looking up the germline V gene yields CDR1 SGHRS and CDR2 YFSETQ. The CDR3 goes from the cysteine to the phenylalanine over 13 residues. CDR3 DNA is the only sequence kept; it has 39 bases, read in frame from the first base.

The sample in question was PBMCs, obtained after 36 months of ibrutinib treatment. This clonotype was sampled from a human donor with chronic lymphocytic leukemia. The rearrangement combines TRBV5-1 with TRBJ2-7, and TRBD1 may be the D gene, going by 5 matching bases. This receptor has the CDR3 CASSINQGYEQYF. The DNA is as follows: TGCGCCAGCAGCATAAACCAGGGTTACGAGCAGTACTTC.